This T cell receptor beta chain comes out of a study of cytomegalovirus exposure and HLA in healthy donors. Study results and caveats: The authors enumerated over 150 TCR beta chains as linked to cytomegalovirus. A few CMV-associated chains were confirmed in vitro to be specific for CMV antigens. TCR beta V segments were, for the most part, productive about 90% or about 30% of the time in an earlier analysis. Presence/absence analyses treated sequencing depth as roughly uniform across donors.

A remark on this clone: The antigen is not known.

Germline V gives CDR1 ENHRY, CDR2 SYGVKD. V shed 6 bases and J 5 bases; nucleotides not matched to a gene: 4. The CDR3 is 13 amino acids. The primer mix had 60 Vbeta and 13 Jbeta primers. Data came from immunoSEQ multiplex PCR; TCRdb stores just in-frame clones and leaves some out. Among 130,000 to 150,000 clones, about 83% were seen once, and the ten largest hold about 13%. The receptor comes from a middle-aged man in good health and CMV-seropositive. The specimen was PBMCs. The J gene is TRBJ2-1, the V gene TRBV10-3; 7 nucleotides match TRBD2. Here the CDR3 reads CAIRDGGDNEQFF. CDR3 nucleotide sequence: TGTGCCATCAGGGATGGGGGGGACAATGAGCAGTTCTTC.